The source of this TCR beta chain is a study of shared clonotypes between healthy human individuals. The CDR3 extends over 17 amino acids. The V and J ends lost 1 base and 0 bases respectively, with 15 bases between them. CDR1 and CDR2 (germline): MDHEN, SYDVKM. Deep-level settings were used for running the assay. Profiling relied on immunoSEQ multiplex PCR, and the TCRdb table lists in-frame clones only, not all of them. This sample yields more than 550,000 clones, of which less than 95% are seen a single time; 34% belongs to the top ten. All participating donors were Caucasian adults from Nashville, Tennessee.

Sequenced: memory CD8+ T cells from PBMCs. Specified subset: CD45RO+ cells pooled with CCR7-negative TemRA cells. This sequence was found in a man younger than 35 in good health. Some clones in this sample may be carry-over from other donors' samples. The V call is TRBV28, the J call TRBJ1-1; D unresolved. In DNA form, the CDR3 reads TGTGCCAGCAGTTTATTTGTACAGAGATACATGAACACTGAAGCTTTCTTT. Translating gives CASSLFVQRYMNTEAFF. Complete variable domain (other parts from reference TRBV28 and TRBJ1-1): DVKVTQSSRYLVKRTGEKVFLECVQDMDHENMFWYRQDPGLGLRLIYFSYDVKMKEKGDIPEGYSVSREKKERFSLILESASTNQTSMYLCASSLFVQRYMNTEAFFGQGTRLTVV.